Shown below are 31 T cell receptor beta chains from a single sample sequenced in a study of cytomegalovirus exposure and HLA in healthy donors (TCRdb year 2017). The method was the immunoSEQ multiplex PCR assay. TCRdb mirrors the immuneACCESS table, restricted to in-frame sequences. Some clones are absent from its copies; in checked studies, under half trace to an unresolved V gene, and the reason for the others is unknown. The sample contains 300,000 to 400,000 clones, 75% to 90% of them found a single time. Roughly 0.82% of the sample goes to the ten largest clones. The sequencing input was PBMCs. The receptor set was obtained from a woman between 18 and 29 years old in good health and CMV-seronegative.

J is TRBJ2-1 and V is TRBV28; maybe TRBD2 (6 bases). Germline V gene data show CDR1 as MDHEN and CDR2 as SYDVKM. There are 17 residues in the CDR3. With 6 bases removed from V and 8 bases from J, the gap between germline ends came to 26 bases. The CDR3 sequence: CASSQTLAAGVPDEQFF. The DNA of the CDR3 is TGTGCCAGCAGCCAGACGTTAGCGGCCGGGGTCCCGGATGAGCAGTTCTTC.

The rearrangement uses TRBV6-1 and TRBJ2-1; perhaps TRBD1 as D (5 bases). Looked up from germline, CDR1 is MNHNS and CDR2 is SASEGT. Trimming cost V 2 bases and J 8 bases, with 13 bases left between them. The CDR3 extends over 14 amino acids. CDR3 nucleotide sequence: TGTGCCAGCAGTGAAAACAGGTTCCTCTATGAGCAGTTCTTC. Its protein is CASSENRFLYEQFF.

CDR3 in amino acids: CASSSDRTPNTEAFF. The CDR3 DNA reads as TGTGCCAGCAGCTCCGACAGAACCCCTAACACTGAAGCTTTCTTT. This rearrangement joins TRBV6-5 to TRBJ1-1; possible D gene TRBD1, 5 bases. Germline CDR1 MNHEY, CDR2 SVGAGI. The CDR3 length is 15 residues. Trimming took off 6 bases at V and 2 bases at J, with 16 bases between the two ends.

Here the CDR3 DNA reads TGTGCCAGTAGTCCAGACAGGGTCGGCCGAGAGACCCAGTACTTC. Protein product: CASSPDRVGRETQYF. The chain is built from TRBV19 and TRBJ2-5; 7 nucleotides line up with TRBD1. Trimming cost V 5 bases and J 4 bases; bases outside gene matches: 10. Germline V gene lookup returns CDR1 LNHDA and CDR2 SQIVND (reference sequence). The CDR3 contains 15 residues.

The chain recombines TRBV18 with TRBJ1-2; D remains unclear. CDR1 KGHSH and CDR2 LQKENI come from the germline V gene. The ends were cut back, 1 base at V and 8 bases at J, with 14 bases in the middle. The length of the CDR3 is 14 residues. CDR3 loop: CASSPREGYGGYTF. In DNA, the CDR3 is TGTGCCAGCTCACCACGTGAGGGATACGGGGGCTACACCTTC.

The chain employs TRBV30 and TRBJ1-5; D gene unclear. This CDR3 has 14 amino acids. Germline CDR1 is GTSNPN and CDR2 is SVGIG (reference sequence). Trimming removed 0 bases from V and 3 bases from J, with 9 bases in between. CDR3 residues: CAWSVPGSNQPQHF. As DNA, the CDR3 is TGTGCCTGGAGTGTACCGGGGTCCAATCAGCCCCAGCATTTT.

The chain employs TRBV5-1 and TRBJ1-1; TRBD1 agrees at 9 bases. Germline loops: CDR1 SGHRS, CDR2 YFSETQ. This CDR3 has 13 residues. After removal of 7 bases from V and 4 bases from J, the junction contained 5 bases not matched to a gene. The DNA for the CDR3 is TGCGCCAGCGCCGGACAGGGGAGCACTGAAGCTTTCTTT. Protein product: CASAGQGSTEAFF.

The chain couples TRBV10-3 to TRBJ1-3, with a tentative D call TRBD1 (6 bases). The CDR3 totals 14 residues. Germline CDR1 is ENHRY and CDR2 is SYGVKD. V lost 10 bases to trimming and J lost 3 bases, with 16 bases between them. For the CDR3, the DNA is TGTGCCACCTTCGGGGGGGCTGGTGGAAACACCATATATTTT. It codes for CATFGGAGGNTIYF.

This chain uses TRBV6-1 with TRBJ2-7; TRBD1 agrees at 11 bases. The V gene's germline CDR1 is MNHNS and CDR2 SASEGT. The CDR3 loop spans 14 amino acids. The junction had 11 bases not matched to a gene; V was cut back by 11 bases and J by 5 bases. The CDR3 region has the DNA TGTGCCGTTGAAGCGGGACAGGGGGGTCACGAGCAGTACTTC. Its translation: CAVEAGQGGHEQYF.

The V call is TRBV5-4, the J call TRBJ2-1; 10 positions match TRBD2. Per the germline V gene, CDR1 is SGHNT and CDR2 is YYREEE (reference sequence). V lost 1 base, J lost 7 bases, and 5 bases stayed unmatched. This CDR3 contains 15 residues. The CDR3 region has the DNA TGTGCCAGCAGCTTGCGGTCTAGCGGGAGTAATGAGCAGTTCTTC. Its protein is CASSLRSSGSNEQFF.

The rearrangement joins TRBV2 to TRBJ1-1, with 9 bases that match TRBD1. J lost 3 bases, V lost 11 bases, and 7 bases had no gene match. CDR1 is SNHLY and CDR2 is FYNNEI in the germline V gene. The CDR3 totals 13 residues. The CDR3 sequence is CAGKQGAHTEAFF. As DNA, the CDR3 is TGTGCCGGAAAACAGGGGGCGCACACTGAAGCTTTCTTT.

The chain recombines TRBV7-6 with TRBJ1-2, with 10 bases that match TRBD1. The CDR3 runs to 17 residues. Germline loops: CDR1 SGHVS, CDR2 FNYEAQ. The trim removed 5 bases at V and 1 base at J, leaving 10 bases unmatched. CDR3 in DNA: TGTGCCAGCAGCCTCGGACAGGGGGGAAACCATAACTATGGCTACACCTTC. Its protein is CASSLGQGGNHNYGYTF. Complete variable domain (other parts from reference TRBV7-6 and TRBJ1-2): GAGVSQSPRYKVTKRGQDVALRCDPISGHVSLYWYRQALGQGPEFLTYFNYEAQQDKSGLPNDRFSAERPEGSISTLTIQRTEQRDSAMYRCASSLGQGGNHNYGYTFGSGTRLTVV.

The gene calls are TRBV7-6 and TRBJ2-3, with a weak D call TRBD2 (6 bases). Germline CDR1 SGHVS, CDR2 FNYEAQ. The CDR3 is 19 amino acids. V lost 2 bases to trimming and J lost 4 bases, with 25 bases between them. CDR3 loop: CASSLFVGGGIGKADTQYF. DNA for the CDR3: TGTGCCAGCAGCTTATTCGTCGGCGGAGGGATTGGTAAGGCAGATACGCAGTATTTT.

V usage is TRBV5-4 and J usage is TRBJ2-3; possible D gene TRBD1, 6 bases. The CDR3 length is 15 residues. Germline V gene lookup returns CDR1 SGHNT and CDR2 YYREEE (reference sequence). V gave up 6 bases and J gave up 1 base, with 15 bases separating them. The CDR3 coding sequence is TGTGCCAGCAAATTGAAAGCAGGGGGCACAGATACGCAGTATTTT. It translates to CASKLKAGGTDTQYF.

CDR3 DNA sequence: TGTGCCAGCAGTTTACTACTAGCGGGGGGGCCTTACAATGAGCAGTTCTTC. Protein product: CASSLLLAGGPYNEQFF. The J gene is TRBJ2-1, the V gene TRBV27; 13 positions agree with TRBD2. CDR3 length: 17 amino acids. V shed 2 bases and J 4 bases; nucleotides not matched to a gene: 5. Germline loops: CDR1 MNHEY, CDR2 SMNVEV (reference sequence).

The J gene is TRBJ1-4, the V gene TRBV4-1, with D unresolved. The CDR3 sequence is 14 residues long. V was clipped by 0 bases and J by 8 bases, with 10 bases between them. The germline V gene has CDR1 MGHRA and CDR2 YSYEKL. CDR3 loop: CASSQDVRREKLFF. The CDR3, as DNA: TGCGCCAGCAGCCAAGATGTAAGGAGGGAAAAACTGTTTTTT.

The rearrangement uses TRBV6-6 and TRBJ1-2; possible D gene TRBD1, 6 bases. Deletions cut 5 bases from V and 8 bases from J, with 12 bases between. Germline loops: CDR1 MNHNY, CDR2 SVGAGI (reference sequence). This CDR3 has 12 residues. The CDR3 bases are TGTGCCAGCAGTACAACAGGGAAGGGCTACACCTTC. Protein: CASSTTGKGYTF.

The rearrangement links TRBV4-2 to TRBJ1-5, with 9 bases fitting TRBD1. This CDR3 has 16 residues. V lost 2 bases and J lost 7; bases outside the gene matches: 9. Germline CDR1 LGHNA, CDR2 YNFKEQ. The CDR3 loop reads CASSQSSGTGLQPQHF. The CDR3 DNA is TGTGCCAGCAGCCAATCGTCCGGGACAGGGCTCCAGCCCCAGCATTTT.

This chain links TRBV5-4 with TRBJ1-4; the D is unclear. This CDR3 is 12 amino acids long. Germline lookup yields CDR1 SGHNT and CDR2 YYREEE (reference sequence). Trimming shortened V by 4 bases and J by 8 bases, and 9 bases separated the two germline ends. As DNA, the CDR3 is TGTGCCAGCAGCCTAGGCTCAGAAAAACTGTTTTTT. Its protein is CASSLGSEKLFF.

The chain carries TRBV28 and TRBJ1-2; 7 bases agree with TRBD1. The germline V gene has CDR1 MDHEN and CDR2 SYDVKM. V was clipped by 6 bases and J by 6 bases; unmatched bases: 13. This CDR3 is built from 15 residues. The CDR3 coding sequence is TGTGCCAGCAGCTTTTTGGACAGGCTCAGCGATGGCTACACCTTC. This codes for CASSFLDRLSDGYTF.

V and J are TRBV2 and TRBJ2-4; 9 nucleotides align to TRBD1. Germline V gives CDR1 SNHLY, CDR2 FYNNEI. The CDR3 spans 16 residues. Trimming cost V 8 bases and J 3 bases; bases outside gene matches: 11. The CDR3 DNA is TGTGCCAGCGTCCTCACAGGGGGCGCGGGCAAAAACATTCAGTACTTC. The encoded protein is CASVLTGGAGKNIQYF. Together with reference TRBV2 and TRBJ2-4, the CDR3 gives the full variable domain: EPEVTQTPSHQVTQMGQEVILRCVPISNHLYFYWYRQILGQKVEFLVSFYNNEISEKSEIFDDQFSVERPDGSNFTLKIRSTKLEDSAMYFCASVLTGGAGKNIQYFGAGTRLSVL.

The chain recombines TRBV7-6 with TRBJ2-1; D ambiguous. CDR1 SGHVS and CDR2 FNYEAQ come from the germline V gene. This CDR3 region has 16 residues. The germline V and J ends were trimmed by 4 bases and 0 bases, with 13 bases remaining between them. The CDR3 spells CASSWLGHSSYNEQFF. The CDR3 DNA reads TGTGCCAGCAGCTGGTTGGGCCATAGCTCCTACAATGAGCAGTTCTTC. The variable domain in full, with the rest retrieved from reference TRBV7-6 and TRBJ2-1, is GAGVSQSPRYKVTKRGQDVALRCDPISGHVSLYWYRQALGQGPEFLTYFNYEAQQDKSGLPNDRFSAERPEGSISTLTIQRTEQRDSAMYRCASSWLGHSSYNEQFFGPGTRLTVL.

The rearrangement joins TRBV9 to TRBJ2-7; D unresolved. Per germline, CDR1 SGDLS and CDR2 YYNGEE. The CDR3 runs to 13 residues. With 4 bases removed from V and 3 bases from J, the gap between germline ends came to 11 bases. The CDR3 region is CASSLGLNYEQYF. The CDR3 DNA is TGTGCCAGCAGCCTAGGGCTTAACTACGAGCAGTACTTC.

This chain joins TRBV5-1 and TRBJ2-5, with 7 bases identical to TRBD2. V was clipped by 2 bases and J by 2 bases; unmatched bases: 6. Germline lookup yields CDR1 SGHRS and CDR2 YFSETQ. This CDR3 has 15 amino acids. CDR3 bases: TGCGCCAGCAGCTTCGGGCTAGCGGAACAAGAGACCCAGTACTTC. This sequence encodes CASSFGLAEQETQYF.

The CDR3 sequence: CASRGRVRDTDSYEQYF. The CDR3 bases are TGTGCCAGCAGAGGGAGGGTCCGGGACACAGACTCCTACGAGCAGTACTTC. The V call is TRBV27, the J call TRBJ2-7; maybe TRBD2 (7 bases). This CDR3 has 17 residues. The germline V gene has CDR1 MNHEY and CDR2 SMNVEV (reference sequence). Between the trimmed V and J ends, which lost 6 bases and 0 bases, there was a span of 21 bases.

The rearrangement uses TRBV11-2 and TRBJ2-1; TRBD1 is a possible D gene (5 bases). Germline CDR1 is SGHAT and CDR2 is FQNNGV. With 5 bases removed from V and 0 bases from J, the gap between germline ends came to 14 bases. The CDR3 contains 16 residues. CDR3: CASSLDSFSSYNEQFF. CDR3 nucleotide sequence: TGTGCCAGCAGCCTCGACAGCTTCAGCTCCTACAATGAGCAGTTCTTC.

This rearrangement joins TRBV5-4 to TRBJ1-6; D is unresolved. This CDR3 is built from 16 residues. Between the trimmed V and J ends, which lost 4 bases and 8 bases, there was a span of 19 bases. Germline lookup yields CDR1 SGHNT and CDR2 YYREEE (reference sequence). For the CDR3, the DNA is TGTGCCAGCAGCCCGGATGCCGCCGGGTGGGATTCACCCCTCCACTTT. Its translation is CASSPDAAGWDSPLHF.

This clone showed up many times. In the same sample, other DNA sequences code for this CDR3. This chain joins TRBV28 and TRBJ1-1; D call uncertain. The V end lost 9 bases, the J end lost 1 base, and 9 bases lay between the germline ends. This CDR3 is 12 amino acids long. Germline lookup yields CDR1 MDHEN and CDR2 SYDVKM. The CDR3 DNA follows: TGTGCCAGTATGCGGGGGAACACTGAAGCTTTCTTT. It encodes CASMRGNTEAFF. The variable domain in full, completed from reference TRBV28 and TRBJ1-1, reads DVKVTQSSRYLVKRTGEKVFLECVQDMDHENMFWYRQDPGLGLRLIYFSYDVKMKEKGDIPEGYSVSREKKERFSLILESASTNQTSMYLCASMRGNTEAFFGQGTRLTVV.

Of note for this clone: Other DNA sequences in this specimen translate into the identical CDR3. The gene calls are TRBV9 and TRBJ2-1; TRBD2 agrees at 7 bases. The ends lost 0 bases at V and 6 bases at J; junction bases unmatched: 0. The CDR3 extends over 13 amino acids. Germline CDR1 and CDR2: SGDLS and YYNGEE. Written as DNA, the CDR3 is TGTGCCAGCAGCGTAGGACTAGCCAATGAGCAGTTCTTC. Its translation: CASSVGLANEQFF.

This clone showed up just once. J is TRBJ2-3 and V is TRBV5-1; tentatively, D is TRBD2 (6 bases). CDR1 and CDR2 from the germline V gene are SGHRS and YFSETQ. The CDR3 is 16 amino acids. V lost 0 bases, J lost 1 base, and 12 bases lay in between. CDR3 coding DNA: TGCGCCAGCAGCTTGGTGGGGCGGGGACGCACAGATACGCAGTATTTT. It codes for CASSLVGRGRTDTQYF.

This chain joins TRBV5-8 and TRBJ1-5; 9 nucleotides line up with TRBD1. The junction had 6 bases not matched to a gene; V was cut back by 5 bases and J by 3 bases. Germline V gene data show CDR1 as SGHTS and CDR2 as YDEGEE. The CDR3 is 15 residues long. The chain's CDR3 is CASRQQGAYNQPQHF. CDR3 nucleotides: TGTGCCAGCAGGCAACAGGGGGCGTACAATCAGCCCCAGCATTTT.